This T cell receptor (beta chain) came from a study of blood T cell repertoires in COVID-19. This CDR3 has 15 amino acids. V lost 3 bases, J lost 0 bases, and 3 bases stayed unmatched. From germline, CDR1 is MNHEY and CDR2 SVGEGT. For this clone: Other DNA sequences in the same sample also yield this CDR3.

Method: immunoSEQ multiplex PCR; TCRdb's copy keeps in-frame clones and lacks some. The sample has some 350,000 clones, approximately 88% seen once. This sequence was found in a woman aged 30 to 39 with COVID-19, enrolled during active disease. The rearrangement links TRBV6-2 or TRBV6-3 to TRBJ2-3; 7 positions agree with TRBD2. Sequencing was done on a sample of peripheral blood. Here the CDR3 reads CASSYPGGSTDTQYF. In nucleotides, the CDR3 is TGTGCCAGCAGTTATCCGGGGGGTAGCACAGATACGCAGTATTTT.